These 17 T cell receptor beta chains were sequenced from one sample in a study of T cells after yellow fever vaccination. Via MiXCR, TCRdb re-called the 5' RACE reads, giving one row per CDR3 protein. Of around 250,000 distinct CDR3 sequences detected, about 5.2% appear once; the ten largest clones hold roughly 3.4%. Sequencing used CD4+ T cells sorted from PBMCs, obtained on the day of the yellow fever booster vaccination. The receptors derive from a man between 18 and 35 years old who received the YFV17D yellow fever vaccine.

The table lists this clonotype with a count of one. The V call is TRBV5-1, the J call TRBJ2-7; 7 nucleotides agree with TRBD2. With 0 bases clipped from V and 2 bases from J, the junction kept 5 bases outside the gene matches. The germline V gene has CDR1 SGHRS and CDR2 YFSETQ. The CDR3 runs to 15 residues. The chain's CDR3 is CASSLGGTTAYEQYF. The DNA of the CDR3 is TGCGCCAGCAGCTTGGGGGGGACTACCGCCTACGAGCAGTACTTC.

This clonotype has a handful of counts. V is TRBV6-2 or TRBV6-3 and J is TRBJ1-6, with D hard to call. Trimming took off 2 bases at V and 13 bases at J, with 12 bases between the two ends. Looked up from germline, CDR1 is MNHEY and CDR2 is SVGEGT. The CDR3 runs to 13 residues. The CDR3: CASSYNRGGPLHF. CDR3 in DNA: TGTGCCAGCAGTTACAACCGAGGAGGGCCCCTCCACTTT.

This rearrangement joins TRBV4-2 to TRBJ1-1; D is unclear. The CDR3 consists of 12 residues. Germline lookup yields CDR1 LGHNA and CDR2 YNFKEQ. The ends were cut back, 4 bases at V and 11 bases at J, with 14 bases in the middle. The CDR3 reads CASSPSGGRAFF. CDR3 DNA sequence: TGTGCCAGCAGCCCTTCAGGAGGACGGGCTTTCTTT.

This clonotype was detected a few times. The chain joins TRBV7-2 to TRBJ2-5; D is possibly TRBD1 or TRBD2 (6 bases each). The V gene's germline CDR1 is SGHTA and CDR2 FQGNSA. V was trimmed by 5 bases and J by 1 base, leaving 11 bases between them. The CDR3 has 14 residues. The DNA of the CDR3 is TGTGCCAGCAGCAGGCGGGACACCCAAGAGACCCAGTACTTC. Amino acid sequence: CASSRRDTQETQYF.

This clonotype was seen many times. The chain has TRBV6-6 and TRBJ2-5, with TRBD2 identical over 8 bases. With V trimmed by 6 bases and J by 5 bases, 5 bases remained unmatched. Germline CDR1 is MNHNY and CDR2 is SVGAGI (reference sequence). There are 13 residues in the CDR3. The CDR3 coding sequence is TGTGCCAGCAGCGGGGGGGCCGCCGAGACCCAGTACTTC. Encoded protein: CASSGGAAETQYF.

There are many counts of this clonotype. The CDR3 loop reads CASSPTSGRGTDTQYF. The CDR3 DNA sequence: TGTGCCAGCTCACCAACGTCGGGCAGGGGGACAGATACGCAGTATTTT. The chain is built from TRBV18 and TRBJ2-3; 7 bases match TRBD1. The trim removed 2 bases at V and 3 bases at J, leaving 8 bases unmatched. Germline lookup yields CDR1 KGHSH and CDR2 LQKENI. This CDR3 is built from 16 residues.

The gene calls are TRBV5-1 and TRBJ2-3, with 10 bases identical to TRBD2. V lost 3 bases to trimming and J lost 6 bases; unmatched junction nucleotides: 4. The CDR3 loop spans 14 amino acids. Germline assignment: CDR1 SGHRS and CDR2 YFSETQ. CDR3: CASSSLAGADTQYF. As DNA, the CDR3 is TGCGCCAGCAGCTCTCTAGCGGGGGCTGATACGCAGTATTTT.

This clonotype was seen more than once but under ten times. CDR3 protein: CASTHGIPPSNQPQHF. The CDR3 bases are TGTGCCAGCACCCACGGGATTCCCCCTTCAAATCAGCCCCAGCATTTT. The chain employs TRBV7-8 and TRBJ1-5; no clear D gene. V shed 7 bases and J shed 4 bases, with 20 bases lying between them. CDR1 is SGHVS, CDR2 FQNEAQ, per germline. The CDR3 has 16 amino acids.

This clonotype has only a few counts. The rearrangement uses TRBV12-3 or TRBV12-4 and TRBJ1-2, with D possibly TRBD1 on 6 matching bases. This CDR3 contains 14 residues. Trimming left V 7 bases short and J 5 bases short, with 17 bases between. The CDR3, as DNA: TGTGCCAGCACGCCACAGGGAGGGCAGTATGGCTACACCTTC. Its protein is CASTPQGGQYGYTF.

This clonotype was seen at least ten times. The V and J genes are TRBV28 and TRBJ2-3; 9 nucleotides line up with TRBD2. The CDR3 consists of 16 residues. Germline CDR1 and CDR2: MDHEN and SYDVKM. The J segment lost 3 bases and the V segment lost 4 bases, leaving 8 bases of the junction unmatched. CDR3 amino acids: CASSSGASGVTDTQYF. CDR3 bases: TGTGCCAGCAGTTCGGGGGCTAGCGGGGTTACAGATACGCAGTATTTT.

This chain joins TRBV12-3 or TRBV12-4 and TRBJ2-7, with 8 nucleotides matching TRBD1. Germline trimming cut 3 bases from V and 7 bases from J; bases unmatched to any gene: 11. The CDR3 sequence is 15 residues long. The CDR3 sequence: CASSFDARGLGEQYF. As DNA, the CDR3 is TGTGCCAGCAGTTTCGACGCCAGGGGGCTGGGAGAGCAGTACTTC.

The chain carries TRBV11-2 and TRBJ2-7, with D unclear. The CDR3 totals 11 residues. The germline V gene has CDR1 SGHAT and CDR2 FQNNGV. Trimming left V 1 base short and J 7 bases short, with 5 bases between. In DNA, the CDR3 is TGTGCCAGCAGCTTAGCAGGAGAGCAGTACGTC. It translates to CASSLAGEQYV.

There are a few counts of this clonotype. The chain has TRBV27 and TRBJ2-3; 9 bases match TRBD2. The CDR3 is 15 amino acids. Germline V lookup: CDR1 MNHEY, CDR2 SMNVEV (reference sequence). The J segment lost 4 bases and the V segment lost 6 bases, leaving 8 bases of the junction unmatched. This CDR3 reads CASRLWSGGSDTQYF. The CDR3 bases are TGTGCCAGCAGATTGTGGAGCGGGGGGTCAGATACGCAGTATTTT.

The V gene is TRBV3-1, the J gene TRBJ2-1; 11 bases align to TRBD2. The CDR3 totals 16 residues. Germline V lookup: CDR1 LGHDT, CDR2 YNNKEL (reference sequence). With V trimmed by 0 bases and J by 7 bases, 5 bases remained unmatched. The CDR3 is CASSQDRLAGQNEQFF. CDR3 bases: TGTGCCAGCAGCCAAGATAGACTAGCGGGGCAGAATGAGCAGTTCTTC.

This clonotype turned up a few times. The chain joins TRBV9 to TRBJ2-2; 9 nucleotides agree with TRBD1. The trim removed 2 bases at V and 1 base at J, leaving 0 bases unmatched. This CDR3 has 15 amino acids. Germline CDR1 reads SGDLS; CDR2 reads YYNGEE. CDR3 loop: CASSVTGGNTGELFF. In DNA form, the CDR3 reads TGTGCCAGCAGCGTGACAGGGGGGAACACCGGGGAGCTGTTTTTT.

This chain links TRBV15 with TRBJ1-6; D not certain. The CDR3 sequence is 12 residues long. The V and J ends lost 0 bases and 14 bases respectively, with 8 bases between them. The germline CDR1 and CDR2 sequences are LNHNV and YYDKDF (reference sequence). The CDR3 here is CATSRDPRTLHF. In DNA, the CDR3 is TGTGCCACCAGCAGAGACCCCCGGACCCTCCACTTT. Looking up the rest from reference TRBV15 and TRBJ1-6 gives the full variable domain: DAMVIQNPRYQVTQFGKPVTLSCSQTLNHNVMYWYQQKSSQAPKLLFHYYDKDFNNEADTPDNFQSRRPNTSFCFLDIRSPGLGDTAMYLCATSRDPRTLHFGNGTRLTVT.

The chain couples TRBV5-1 to TRBJ2-7, with D possibly matching TRBD2 (6 bases). Germline V gives CDR1 SGHRS, CDR2 YFSETQ. V lost 2 bases and J lost 3, with 12 bases in between. CDR3 length: 14 amino acids. The CDR3 bases are TGCGCCAGCAGCTTCTCCGGGGGAGGCTACGAGCAGTACTTC. It yields the protein CASSFSGGGYEQYF.